This TCR beta chain stems from a study of post-analysis software for immune sequencing data (dated by TCRdb to about 2015). Describing the broader study: Disease courses on record covered relapsing-remitting, secondary progressive and progressive-relapsing multiple sclerosis, though some patients had no subtype annotation. The patient repertoires were compared against approximately ten previously published healthy control repertoires obtained from donors aged roughly 6 to 28 years. A subset of samples was prepared in parallel using single-end sample barcoding, then pooled and co-amplified after Illumina adapter ligation. The research as a whole found: Significantly lower normalized Chao1 diversity was found in multiple sclerosis patients than in controls, suggesting substantial peripheral T-cell clonal expansion. Significantly higher frequencies in patients than in controls were found for roughly 5 TRBV segments, including TRBV5-6, TRBV5-1 and TRBV20-1. The control group was slightly older than the multiple sclerosis patient group. Direct clustering with F measure showed strong co-clustering of samples prepared in the same batch, prompting a batch-effect correction.

About this clonotype itself: The target of this receptor is not known. No qualities accompany the bases; no much larger clone lies one base away.

To demonstrate the VDJtools post-analysis software, the study profiled TCR beta repertoires from the peripheral blood of 10 to 15 young patients with multiple sclerosis. Multiple sclerosis patients were children and adolescents aged about 6 to 15 years. The library relied on PCR. Sequencing used an Illumina HiSeq 2500. To reduce PCR and sequencing biases, unique molecular identifiers were incorporated into the TCR beta cDNA libraries. Every 1 to 10 million input T cells yielded 500,000 or so cDNA molecules, meaning each molecule approximated one T cell. The patient libraries were prepared and sequenced using the same protocol as the earlier healthy control dataset. Samples belonging to the same batch were prepared together, multiplexed and sequenced on a shared HiSeq lane. The authors' analysis ran thus. MIGEC handled the raw barcoded reads, throwing out single-read molecular identifier groups before consensus assembly and CDR3 extraction. Clonotype tables were post-analysed with VDJtools, and diversity was normalized by down-sampling all datasets to the smallest sample size. To correct batch-related cross-sample contamination, repertoire overlap clustering matched CDR3 amino acid sequences but not nucleotide sequences. The raw public reads went through TCRdb reprocessing: fastp at Q25, MiXCR clone calling, in-frame beta chains kept. Each entry is one CDR3 protein sequence, shown with its most common DNA and genes. V and J calls and clone size were set by TCRdb, not the authors. The sample yields some 700,000 distinct CDR3 sequences; 55% to 60% were counted once. The ten largest account for about 11% of the sample.

Sequences MNHNY (CDR1) and SVGAGI (CDR2) are obtained from the germline V gene (reference sequence). The CDR3 measures 15 amino acids from cysteine to phenylalanine. The sequence is cut down to CDR3 DNA, 45 bases in frame from base 1. Sequences were obtained from blood. The sequence is built from TRBV6-6 and TRBJ2-4; the D gene cannot be named for sure. The J call may be in error: the DNA end matches TRBJ2-5 better. The clonotype originates from a girl under 10 years old with multiple sclerosis. DNA sequence: TGTGCCAGCAGTTACGAGGAACAGCCCCAAGAGACCCAGTACTTC. It specifies CASSYEEQPQETQYF.